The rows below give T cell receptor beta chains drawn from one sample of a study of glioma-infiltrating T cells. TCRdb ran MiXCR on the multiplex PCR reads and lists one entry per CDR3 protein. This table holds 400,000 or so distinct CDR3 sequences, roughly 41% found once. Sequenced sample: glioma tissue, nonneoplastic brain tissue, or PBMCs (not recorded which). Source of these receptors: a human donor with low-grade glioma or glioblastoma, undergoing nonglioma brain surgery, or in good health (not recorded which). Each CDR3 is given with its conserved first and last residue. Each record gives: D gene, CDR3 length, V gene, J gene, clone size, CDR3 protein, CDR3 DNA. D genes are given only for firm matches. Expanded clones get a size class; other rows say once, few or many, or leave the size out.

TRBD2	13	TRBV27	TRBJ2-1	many	CASSFWREDEQFF	TGTGCCAGCAGTTTTTGGCGGGAGGATGAGCAGTTCTTC
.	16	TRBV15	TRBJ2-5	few	CATSRDLRGNQETQYF	TGTGCCACCAGCAGAGATCTGCGGGGCAATCAAGAGACCCAGTACTTC
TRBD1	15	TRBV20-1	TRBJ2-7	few	CSAITRDSPSYEQYF	TGCAGTGCCATAACCCGGGACAGTCCTTCCTACGAGCAGTACTTC
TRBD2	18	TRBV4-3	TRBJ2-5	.	CASSLRGIQREGLETQYF	TGCGCCAGCAGCCTTAGAGGAATTCAGCGGGAGGGCCTGGAGACCCAGTACTTC
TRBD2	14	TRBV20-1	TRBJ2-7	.	CSAPGTTTAYEQYF	TGCAGTGCCCCCGGGACTACCACAGCCTACGAGCAGTACTTC
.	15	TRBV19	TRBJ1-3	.	CASSIGQISGNTIYF	TGTGCCAGTAGTATCGGGCAGATCTCTGGAAACACCATATATTTT
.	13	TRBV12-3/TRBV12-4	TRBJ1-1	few	CASSITGYTEAFF	TGTGCCAGCAGTATAACAGGGTACACTGAAGCTTTCTTT
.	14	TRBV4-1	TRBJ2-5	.	CASSLEGLEGDQYF	TGCGCCAGCAGCCTTGAGGGGTTGGAGGGTGACCAGTACTTC
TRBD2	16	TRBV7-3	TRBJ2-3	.	CASSLLSGSTTDTQYF	TGTGCCAGCAGCTTACTTAGCGGGAGCACTACAGATACGCAGTATTTT
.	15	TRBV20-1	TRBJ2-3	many	CSANDRRGRTDTQYF	TGCAGTGCCAACGACAGGCGCGGGAGAACAGATACGCAGTATTTT
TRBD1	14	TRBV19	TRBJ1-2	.	CASRPGQGRGGYTF	TGTGCCAGTAGACCGGGACAGGGGAGAGGTGGCTACACCTTC
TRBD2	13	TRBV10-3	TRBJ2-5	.	CAISPGGQETQYF	TGTGCCATCAGCCCGGGGGGCCAAGAGACCCAGTACTTC
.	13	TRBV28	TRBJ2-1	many	CASSLGYHNEQFF	TGTGCCAGCAGTTTAGGGTACCACAATGAGCAGTTCTTC
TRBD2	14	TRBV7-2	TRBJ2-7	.	CASSYLAGSYKQYF	TGTGCCAGCAGCTACCTAGCGGGATCCTACAAGCAGTACTTC
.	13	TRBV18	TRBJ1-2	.	CASSPRVAEGYTF	TGTGCCAGCTCACCAAGGGTGGCGGAGGGCTACACCTTC
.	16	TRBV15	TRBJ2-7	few	CATSRAAGTFRSEQYF	TGTGCCACCAGCAGAGCCGCCGGGACTTTCAGGAGCGAGCAGTACTTC
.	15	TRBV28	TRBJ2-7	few	CASSLGTPFDHEQYF	TGTGCCAGCAGTTTAGGCACGCCTTTTGACCACGAGCAGTACTTC
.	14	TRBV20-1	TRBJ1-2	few	CSARDRAGSYGYTF	TGCAGTGCTAGAGATCGGGCAGGAAGCTATGGCTACACCTTC
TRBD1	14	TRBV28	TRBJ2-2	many	CASRDRFYTGELFF	TGTGCCAGCAGGGACAGGTTCTACACCGGGGAGCTGTTTTTT
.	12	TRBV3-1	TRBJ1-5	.	CASSQGDRPQHF	TGTGCCAGCAGCCAGGGGGATCGGCCCCAGCATTTT
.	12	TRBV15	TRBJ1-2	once	CATSPSAGCYTF	TGTGCCACCAGCCCTTCCGCAGGCTGCTACACCTTC
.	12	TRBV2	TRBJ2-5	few	CASRLEGETQYF	TGTGCCAGCAGACTCGAGGGAGAGACCCAGTACTTC
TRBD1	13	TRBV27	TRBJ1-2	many	CASSQGESYGYTF	TGTGCCAGCAGTCAGGGGGAGAGCTATGGCTACACCTTC
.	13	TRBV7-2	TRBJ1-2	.	CASSYRTLEGYTF	TGTGCCAGCAGCTACCGGACGTTGGAAGGCTACACCTTC
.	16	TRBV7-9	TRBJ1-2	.	CASSLALGVFNYGYTF	TGTGCCAGCAGCTTAGCGCTGGGGGTTTTTAACTATGGCTACACCTTC
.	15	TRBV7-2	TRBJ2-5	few	CASSLDPTNQETQYF	TGTGCCAGTAGCTTAGATCCGACGAACCAAGAGACCCAGTACTTC
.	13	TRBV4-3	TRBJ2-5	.	CASSQARRETQYF	TGCGCCAGCAGCCAGGCGAGGAGAGAGACCCAGTACTTC
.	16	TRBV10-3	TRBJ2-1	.	CAISEQGLSLYNEQFF	TGTGCCATCAGTGAACAGGGCTTAAGCCTATATAATGAGCAGTTCTTC
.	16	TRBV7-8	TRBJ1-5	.	CASSLARGGQNQPQHF	TGTGCCAGCAGCTTAGCGCGAGGGGGGCAGAATCAGCCCCAGCATTTT
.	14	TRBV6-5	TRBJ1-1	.	CASSYGGPDTEAFF	TGTGCCAGCAGTTACGGGGGCCCGGACACTGAAGCTTTCTTT
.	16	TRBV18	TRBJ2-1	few	CASSPLRGLPSNEQFF	TGTGCCAGCTCACCACTCCGGGGCCTCCCATCCAATGAGCAGTTCTTC
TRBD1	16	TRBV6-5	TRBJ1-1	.	CASSSGQGGSNTEAFF	TGTGCCAGCAGTTCCGGACAGGGGGGATCGAACACTGAAGCTTTCTTT
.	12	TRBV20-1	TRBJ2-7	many	CSARRTVGEQYF	TGCAGTGCTCGGAGGACTGTGGGAGAGCAGTACTTC
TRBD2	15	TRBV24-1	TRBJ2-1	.	CATSESLAGAREQFF	TGTGCCACCAGTGAATCCTTAGCGGGAGCCCGCGAGCAGTTCTTC
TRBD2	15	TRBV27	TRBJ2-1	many	CASSLFLAAYNEQFF	TGTGCCAGCAGTTTATTCCTAGCGGCCTACAATGAGCAGTTCTTC
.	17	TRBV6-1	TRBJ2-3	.	CASSRTGPGSAKDTQYF	TGTGCCAGCAGCCGTACAGGGCCCGGGAGCGCCAAAGATACGCAGTATTTT
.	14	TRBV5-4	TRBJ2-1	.	CASSLQLERPEQFF	TGTGCCAGCAGCTTGCAGCTGGAGCGTCCTGAGCAGTTCTTC
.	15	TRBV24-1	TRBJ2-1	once	CATSRDMGAYNEQFF	TGTGCCACCAGCCGTGACATGGGGGCCTACAATGAGCAGTTCTTC
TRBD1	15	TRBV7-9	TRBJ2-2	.	CASSIGTGGHGELFF	TGTGCCAGCAGCATCGGGACAGGGGGTCACGGGGAGCTGTTTTTT
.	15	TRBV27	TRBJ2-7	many	CASSSHPGSYDEQYF	TGTGCCAGCAGTTCCCATCCCGGGAGTTACGACGAGCAGTACTTC
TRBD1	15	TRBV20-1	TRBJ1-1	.	CSVRDRQGMGTEAFF	TGCAGTGTTAGAGATCGACAGGGGATGGGCACTGAAGCTTTCTTT
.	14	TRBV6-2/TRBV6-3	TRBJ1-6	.	CASSNRTGTSPLHF	TGCGCCAGCAGCAACCGAACAGGGACCTCACCCCTCCACTTT
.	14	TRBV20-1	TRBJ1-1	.	CSGRRRIRRPEAFF	TGCAGTGGAAGGCGCAGAATTCGGCGTCCTGAAGCTTTCTTT
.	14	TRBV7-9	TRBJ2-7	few	CASSLEFIPYEQYF	TGTGCCAGCAGCTTAGAGTTTATCCCCTACGAGCAGTACTTC
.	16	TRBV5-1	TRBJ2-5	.	CASSRDGDGRAETQYF	TGCGCCAGCAGTCGCGACGGGGACGGCAGAGCTGAGACCCAGTACTTC
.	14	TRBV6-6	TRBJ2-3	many	CASSYVLLTDTQYF	TGTGCCAGCAGTTACGTTTTACTCACAGATACGCAGTATTTT
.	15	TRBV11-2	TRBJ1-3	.	CASSSPPTLGNTIYF	TGTGCCAGCAGCTCACCACCGACTCTTGGAAACACCATATATTTT
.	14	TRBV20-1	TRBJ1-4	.	CSASQVATNEKLFF	TGCAGTGCGAGCCAAGTTGCAACTAATGAAAAACTGTTTTTT
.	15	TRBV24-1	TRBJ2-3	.	CATSDLLGGTDTQYF	TGTGCCACCAGTGATTTGCTGGGGGGCACAGATACGCAGTATTTT